This entry features one T cell receptor beta chain sequence. V lost 0 bases to trimming and J lost 9 bases; unmatched junction nucleotides: 22. CDR3 length: 20 amino acids. The germline CDR1 and CDR2 sequences are LNHNV and YYDKDF (reference sequence). The sample comes from a study of blood T cells in healthy people across ages. Together with a sample-barcoded 5' primer, a J-beta primer mix was included in a second PCR lasting about 7 to 11 cycles. Each CDR3 protein gets one entry after TCRdb re-called the 5' RACE reads with MiXCR. The profile shows 1.5 million or so distinct CDR3 sequences, around two fifths of them singletons.

The chain uses TRBV15 and TRBJ2-1; 8 nucleotides agree with TRBD2. Sequenced input: blood. This TCR was recovered from a woman between 18 and 29 years old in good health. The CDR3 sequence is CATSRDKTSERAEFRGEQFF. DNA of the CDR3: TGTGCCACCAGCAGAGATAAGACTAGCGAGAGGGCCGAGTTTAGGGGTGAGCAGTTCTTC.